The 6 T cell receptor beta chains reported below all come from one sample, sequenced in a study of regulatory T cells in long-lasting Graves disease. Time point denoted: persistent/refractory GD, antithyroid drugs over 5 years with positive TRAb. PBMCs were the source of the RNA used for TCR sequencing. Assembly of TCR beta libraries relied on iRepertoire HTBI primers together with Arm-PCR of CDR3 regions. Each CDR3 protein is one row after TCRdb ran MiXCR on the multiplex PCR reads. Among 300,000 to 500,000 distinct CDR3 sequences, roughly 20% were seen once, and the ten largest hold roughly 20%. The sample in question was peripheral blood mononuclear cells (PBMCs), obtained when the disease was refractory, from a patient treated with antithyroid drugs. Receptors were obtained from a female donor with Graves disease.

Comment on this clonotype: This could be a read error, since a much larger clone is one nucleotide away. The V call is TRBV6-2 or TRBV6-3, the J call TRBJ2-7, with a tentative D call TRBD2 (6 bases). Per the germline V gene, CDR1 is MNHEY and CDR2 is SVGEGT. V lost 5 bases and J 4 bases, leaving 15 bases between the germline ends. The CDR3 contains 14 residues. This CDR3 is CASSNPGRGYEQYF. CDR3 sequence (DNA): TGTGCCAGCAGTAACCCGGGACGGGGGTACGAGCAGTACTTC.

The V call is TRBV19, the J call TRBJ2-2; 10 bases align to TRBD2. Germline values: CDR1 LNHDA, CDR2 SQIVND (reference sequence). The junction had 9 bases not matched to a gene; V was cut back by 5 bases and J by 6 bases. The CDR3 covers 16 residues. CDR3 protein: CASSRELAGVSGELFF. As DNA, the CDR3 is TGTGCCAGTAGTCGGGAGCTAGCGGGAGTCTCCGGGGAGCTGTTTTTT. The full variable domain, completed using reference TRBV19 and TRBJ2-2, is DGGITQSPKYLFRKEGQNVTLSCEQNLNHDAMYWYRQDPGQGLRLIYYSQIVNDFQKGDIAEGYSVSREKKESFPLTVTSAQKNPTAFYLCASSRELAGVSGELFFGEGSRLTVL.

This clonotype has a count of ten or more. Here the CDR3 reads CASSLAGMLQETQYF. CDR3 DNA: TGTGCCAGCAGCTTAGCGGGGATGCTACAAGAGACCCAGTACTTC. The chain combines TRBV7-8 with TRBJ2-5; D is ambiguous. Per germline, CDR1 SGHVS and CDR2 FQNEAQ. This CDR3 has 15 amino acids. V was shortened by 0 bases and J by 2 bases, with 10 bases between the two germline ends. Full variable domain (rest looked up from reference TRBV7-8 and TRBJ2-5): GAGVSQSPRYKVAKRGQDVALRCDPISGHVSLFWYQQALGQGPEFLTYFQNEAQLDKSGLPSDRFFAERPEGSVSTLKIQRTQQEDSAVYLCASSLAGMLQETQYFGPGTRLLVL.

The chain employs TRBV29-1 and TRBJ2-7; 9 nucleotides align to TRBD1. The V and J ends lost 6 bases and 5 bases, in that order; junction bases with no gene match: 5. The CDR3 has 12 residues. Germline CDR1 is SQVTM and CDR2 is ANQGSEA. The DNA of the CDR3 is TGCAGCGTAGAGACAGGGGGGAACGAGCAGTACTTC. It translates to CSVETGGNEQYF.

This chain connects TRBV5-6 to TRBJ2-7, with 9 nucleotides matching TRBD1. There are 17 residues in the CDR3. The V gene end was trimmed by 1 base and the J gene end by 4 bases; junction bases not matched to a gene: 12. Germline CDR1 SGHDT, CDR2 YYEEEE. CDR3 bases: TGTGCCAGCAGCTTGTCTCGAGCCGGGACAGGGCTTTACGAGCAGTACTTC. This gives the protein CASSLSRAGTGLYEQYF.

This clonotype was seen a handful of times. The chain combines TRBV29-1 with TRBJ2-7, with D hard to call. The CDR3 loop spans 12 amino acids. CDR1 is SQVTM, CDR2 ANQGSEA, per germline. V was trimmed by 6 bases and J by 2 bases, leaving 11 bases between them. The CDR3 DNA sequence: TGCAGCGTCAGAGTGGGGACCTACGAGCAGTACTTC. Its protein product is CSVRVGTYEQYF.